The sample holds one count of the clone carrying this T cell receptor (beta chain). The target antigen is unknown. In alopecia areata patients, both lesional scalp punch biopsies and peripheral blood were collected. This CDR3 is 10 amino acids long. Between the trimmed V and J ends, which lost 7 bases and 4 bases, there was a span of 7 bases. CDR1 is GTSNPN and CDR2 is SVGIG in the germline V gene (reference sequence). RNA was isolated and reverse transcribed to cDNA, the sequencing template. Sequencing used immunoSEQ multiplex PCR; TCRdb keeps in-frame clones, though not all of them. The profile covers more than 10,000 clones, with roughly three fifths appearing a single time and about 8.5% taken by the ten largest. These data belong to a study of CD8+ T cells in alopecia areata. The overall study: Tofacitinib administration to treated patients was oral, at 5 to 10 mg twice daily. Dosing spanned 6 to 18 months on tofacitinib, then 6 months off drug.

Study-level findings and limits: Lesional scalp exceeded normal scalp in clonality, especially in alopecia totalis/universalis.

The origin of this receptor is a human donor with alopecia areata. This specimen was skin, taken at week 0. The rearrangement uses TRBV30 and TRBJ1-1; perhaps TRBD1 as D (5 bases). This chain's CDR3 is CAYGGTEAFF. The CDR3 nucleotides read TGTGCCTACGGGGGCACTGAAGCTTTCTTT.